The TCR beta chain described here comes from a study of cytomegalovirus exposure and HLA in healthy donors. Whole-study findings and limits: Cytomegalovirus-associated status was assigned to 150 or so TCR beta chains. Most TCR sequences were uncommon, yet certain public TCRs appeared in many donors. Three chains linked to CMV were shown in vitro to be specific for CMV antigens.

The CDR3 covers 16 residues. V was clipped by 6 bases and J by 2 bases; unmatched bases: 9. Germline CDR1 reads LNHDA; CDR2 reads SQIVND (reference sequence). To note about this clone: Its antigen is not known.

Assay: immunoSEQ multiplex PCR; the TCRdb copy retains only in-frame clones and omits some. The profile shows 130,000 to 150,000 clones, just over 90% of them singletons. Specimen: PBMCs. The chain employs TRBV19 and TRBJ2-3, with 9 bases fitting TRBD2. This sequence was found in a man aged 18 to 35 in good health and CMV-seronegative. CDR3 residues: CASRDAERGDTDTQYF. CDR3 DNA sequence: TGTGCCAGTAGGGACGCCGAGCGGGGGGACACAGATACGCAGTATTTT.